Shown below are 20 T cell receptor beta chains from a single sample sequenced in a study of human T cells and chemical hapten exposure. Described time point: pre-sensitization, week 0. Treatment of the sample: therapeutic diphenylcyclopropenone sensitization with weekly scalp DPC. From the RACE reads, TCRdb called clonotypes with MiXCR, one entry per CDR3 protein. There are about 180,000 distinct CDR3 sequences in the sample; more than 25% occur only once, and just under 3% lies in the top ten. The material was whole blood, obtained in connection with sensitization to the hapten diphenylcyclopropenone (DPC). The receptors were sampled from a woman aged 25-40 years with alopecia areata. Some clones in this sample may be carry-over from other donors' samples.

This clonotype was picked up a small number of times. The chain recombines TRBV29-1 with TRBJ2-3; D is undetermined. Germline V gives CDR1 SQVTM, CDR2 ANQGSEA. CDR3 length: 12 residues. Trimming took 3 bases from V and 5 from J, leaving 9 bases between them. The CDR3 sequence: CSVDASRDTQYF. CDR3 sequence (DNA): TGCAGCGTTGATGCTTCACGAGATACGCAGTATTTT.

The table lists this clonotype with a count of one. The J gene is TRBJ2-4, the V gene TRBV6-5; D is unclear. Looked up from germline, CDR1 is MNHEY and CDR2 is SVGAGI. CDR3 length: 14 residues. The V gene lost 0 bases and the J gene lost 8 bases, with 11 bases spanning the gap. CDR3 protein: CASSYSNRADIQYF. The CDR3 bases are TGTGCCAGCAGTTACTCGAACCGGGCCGACATTCAGTACTTC.

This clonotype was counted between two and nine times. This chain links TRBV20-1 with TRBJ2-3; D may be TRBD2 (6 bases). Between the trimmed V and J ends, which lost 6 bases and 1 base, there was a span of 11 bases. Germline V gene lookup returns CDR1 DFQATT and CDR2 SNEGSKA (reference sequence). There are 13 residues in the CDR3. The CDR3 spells CSAGDWGTDTQYF. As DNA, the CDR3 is TGCAGTGCGGGGGACTGGGGCACAGATACGCAGTATTTT.

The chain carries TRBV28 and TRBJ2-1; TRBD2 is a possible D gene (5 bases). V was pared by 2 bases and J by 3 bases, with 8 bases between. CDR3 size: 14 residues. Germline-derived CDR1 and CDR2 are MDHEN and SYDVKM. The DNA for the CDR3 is TGTGCCAGCAGTTTACCTAGCATCTACAATGAGCAGTTCTTC. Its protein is CASSLPSIYNEQFF.

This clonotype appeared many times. CDR3 region: CASSLGIGGQETQYF. The CDR3 DNA follows: TGTGCCAGCAGCTTAGGGATTGGTGGGCAAGAGACCCAGTACTTC. J is TRBJ2-5 and V is TRBV11-2; D ambiguous. Trimming removed 1 base from V and 2 bases from J, with 11 bases in between. Germline CDR1 SGHAT, CDR2 FQNNGV. This CDR3 has 15 residues.

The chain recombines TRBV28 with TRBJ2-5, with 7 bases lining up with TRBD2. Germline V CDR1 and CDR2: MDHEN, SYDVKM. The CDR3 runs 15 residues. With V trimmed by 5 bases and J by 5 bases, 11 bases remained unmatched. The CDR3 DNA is TGTGCCAGCAGTGTCTCCGGGACTACCAAGGAGACCCAGTACTTC. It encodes CASSVSGTTKETQYF. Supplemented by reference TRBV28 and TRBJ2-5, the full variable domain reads DVKVTQSSRYLVKRTGEKVFLECVQDMDHENMFWYRQDPGLGLRLIYFSYDVKMKEKGDIPEGYSVSREKKERFSLILESASTNQTSMYLCASSVSGTTKETQYFGPGTRLLVL.

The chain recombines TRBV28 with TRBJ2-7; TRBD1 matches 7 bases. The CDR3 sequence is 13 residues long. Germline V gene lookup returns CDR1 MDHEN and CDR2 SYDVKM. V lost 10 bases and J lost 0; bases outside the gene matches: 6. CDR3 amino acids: CATRTGSSYEQYF. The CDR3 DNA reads TGTGCCACTCGGACAGGTAGCTCCTACGAGCAGTACTTC.

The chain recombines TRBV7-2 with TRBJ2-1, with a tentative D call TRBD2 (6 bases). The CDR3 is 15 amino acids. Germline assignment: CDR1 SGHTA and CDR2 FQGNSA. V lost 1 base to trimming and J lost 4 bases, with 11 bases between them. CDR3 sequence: CASSLGTGTYNEQFF. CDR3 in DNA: TGTGCCAGCAGCTTAGGGACCGGGACTTACAATGAGCAGTTCTTC.

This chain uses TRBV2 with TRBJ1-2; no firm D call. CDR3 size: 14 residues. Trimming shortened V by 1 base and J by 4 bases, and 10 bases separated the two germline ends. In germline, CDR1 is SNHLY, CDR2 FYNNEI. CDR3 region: CASSEDTLGYGYTF. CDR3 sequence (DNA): TGTGCCAGCAGTGAAGATACACTCGGCTATGGCTACACCTTC.

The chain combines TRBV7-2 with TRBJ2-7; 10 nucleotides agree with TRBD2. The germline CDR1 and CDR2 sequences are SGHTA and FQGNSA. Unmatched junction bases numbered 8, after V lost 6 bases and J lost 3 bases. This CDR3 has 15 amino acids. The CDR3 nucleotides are TGTGCCAGCAGACTAGGAGGACTAGCGGACTACGAGCAGTACTTC. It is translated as CASRLGGLADYEQYF.

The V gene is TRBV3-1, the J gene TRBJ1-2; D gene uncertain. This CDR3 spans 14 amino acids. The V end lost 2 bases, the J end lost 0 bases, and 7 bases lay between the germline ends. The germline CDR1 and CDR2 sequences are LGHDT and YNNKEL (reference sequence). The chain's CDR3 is CASSQLDTNYGYTF. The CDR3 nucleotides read TGTGCCAGCAGCCAATTAGACACTAACTATGGCTACACCTTC.

DNA of the CDR3: TGTGCCAGCACCCCGGGGGCAGGGGCCTACAATGAGCAGTTCTTC. Its translation is CASTPGAGAYNEQFF. The chain recombines TRBV28 with TRBJ2-1, with D perhaps assigned TRBD1 or TRBD2 (6 bases each). There are 15 residues in the CDR3. CDR1 and CDR2 (germline): MDHEN, SYDVKM. V was cut by 7 bases and J by 2 bases, with 15 bases left in between.

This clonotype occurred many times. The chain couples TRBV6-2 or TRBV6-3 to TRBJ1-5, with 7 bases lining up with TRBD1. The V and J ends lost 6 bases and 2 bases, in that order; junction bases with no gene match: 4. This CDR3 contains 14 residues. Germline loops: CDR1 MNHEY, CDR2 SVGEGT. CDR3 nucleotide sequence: TGTGCCAGCAGCCCAGGGGGAGGCAATCAGCCCCAGCATTTT. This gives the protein CASSPGGGNQPQHF.

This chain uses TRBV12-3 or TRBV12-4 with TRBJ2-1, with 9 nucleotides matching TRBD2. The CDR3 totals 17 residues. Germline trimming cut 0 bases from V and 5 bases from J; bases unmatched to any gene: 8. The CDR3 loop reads CASSLARLAGGDNEQFF. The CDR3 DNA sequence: TGTGCCAGCAGTTTAGCGCGACTGGCGGGGGGGGACAATGAGCAGTTCTTC.

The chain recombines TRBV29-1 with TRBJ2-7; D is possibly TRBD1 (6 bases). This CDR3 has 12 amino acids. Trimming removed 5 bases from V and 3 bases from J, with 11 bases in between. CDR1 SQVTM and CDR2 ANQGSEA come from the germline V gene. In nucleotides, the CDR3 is TGCAGCGTTCTAGGGACAAACTACGAGCAGTACTTC. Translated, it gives CSVLGTNYEQYF.

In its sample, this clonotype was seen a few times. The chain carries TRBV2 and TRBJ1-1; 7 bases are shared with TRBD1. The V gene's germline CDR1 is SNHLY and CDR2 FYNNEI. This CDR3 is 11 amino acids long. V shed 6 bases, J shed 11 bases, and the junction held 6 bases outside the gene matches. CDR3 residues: CASSYRGLAFF. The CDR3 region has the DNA TGTGCCAGCAGCTACAGGGGTCTGGCTTTCTTT.

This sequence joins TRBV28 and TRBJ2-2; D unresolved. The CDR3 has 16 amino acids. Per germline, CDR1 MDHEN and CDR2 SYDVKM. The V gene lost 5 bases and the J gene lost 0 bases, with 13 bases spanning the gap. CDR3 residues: CASSPADGSNTGELFF. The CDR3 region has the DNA TGTGCCAGCAGTCCCGCGGACGGATCGAACACCGGGGAGCTGTTTTTT.

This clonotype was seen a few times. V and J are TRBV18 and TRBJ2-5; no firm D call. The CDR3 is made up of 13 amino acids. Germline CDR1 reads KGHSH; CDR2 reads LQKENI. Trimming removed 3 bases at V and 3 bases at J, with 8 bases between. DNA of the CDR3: TGTGCCAGCTCACCTCTGATTGAAGAGACCCAGTACTTC. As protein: CASSPLIEETQYF.

The CDR3 nucleotides read TGCGCCAGCAACGTGGGGCCCAATAATGAGCAGTTCTTC. It specifies CASNVGPNNEQFF. This chain joins TRBV5-1 and TRBJ2-1, with D perhaps matching TRBD1 (5 bases). CDR1 and CDR2 from the germline V gene are SGHRS and YFSETQ. V gave up 6 bases and J gave up 7 bases, with 14 bases separating them. This CDR3 has 13 residues.

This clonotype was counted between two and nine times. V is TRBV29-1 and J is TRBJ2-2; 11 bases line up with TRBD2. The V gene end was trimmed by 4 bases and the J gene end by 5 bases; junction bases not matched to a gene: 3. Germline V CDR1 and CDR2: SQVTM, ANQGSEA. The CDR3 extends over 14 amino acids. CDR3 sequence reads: CSVGPSGRTGELFF. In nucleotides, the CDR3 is TGCAGCGTTGGGCCTAGCGGGAGGACCGGGGAGCTGTTTTTT.